This T cell receptor (beta chain) was profiled in a study of shared clonotypes between healthy human individuals. CDR3 length equals 13 residues. Germline V gives CDR1 GTSNPN, CDR2 SVGIG (reference sequence). V dropped 3 bases and J dropped 4 bases, with 12 bases sitting between them. Profiling relied on immunoSEQ multiplex PCR, and the TCRdb table lists in-frame clones only, not all of them. The sample consists of a few million clones, 85% to 95% of them appearing once. Sequenced sample: naive CD4+ T cells from PBMCs. Subset in this sample: CD45RA+ positively selected. The receptor's source is a man aged 18 to 30 in good health. Some clones in this sample may be carry-over from other donors' samples. The chain has TRBV30 and TRBJ1-2; TRBD1 might be the D (5 bases). Here the CDR3 reads CAWSPGNFYGYTF. In DNA form, the CDR3 reads TGTGCCTGGAGCCCAGGGAATTTCTATGGCTACACCTTC.